This T cell receptor (beta chain) appears in the sequencing data of a study of identical twins. The table lists this clonotype with a few counts. Its cognate antigen is unknown. Study findings and constraints: Whereas memory repertoires showed no such difference, abundant cord blood beta clonotypes carried fewer insertions. For out-of-frame beta sequences, excess twin sharing was weaker.

A template switching step contributed a universal primer site, while unique molecular identifiers were present in the cDNA. Each CDR3 protein gets one entry after TCRdb re-called the 5' RACE reads with MiXCR. There are about 460,000 distinct CDR3 sequences in the sample; 14% occur only once, and 0.5% to 0.65% lies in the top ten. V was cut by 0 bases and J by 0 bases, with 15 bases left in between. This CDR3 comprises 18 residues. The germline gives CDR1 LNHNV, CDR2 YYDKDF (reference sequence). These records were also assigned to another study, of yellow fever vaccine responses in identical twins.

This TCR was sampled from a woman younger than 35 in good health. Specimen: CD4+ T cells sorted from blood. V is TRBV15 and J is TRBJ1-5; D remains unclear. As DNA, the CDR3 is TGTGCCACCAGCAGAGATCTAAACCTGGGTTATAGCAATCAGCCCCAGCATTTT. Encoded protein: CATSRDLNLGYSNQPQHF.